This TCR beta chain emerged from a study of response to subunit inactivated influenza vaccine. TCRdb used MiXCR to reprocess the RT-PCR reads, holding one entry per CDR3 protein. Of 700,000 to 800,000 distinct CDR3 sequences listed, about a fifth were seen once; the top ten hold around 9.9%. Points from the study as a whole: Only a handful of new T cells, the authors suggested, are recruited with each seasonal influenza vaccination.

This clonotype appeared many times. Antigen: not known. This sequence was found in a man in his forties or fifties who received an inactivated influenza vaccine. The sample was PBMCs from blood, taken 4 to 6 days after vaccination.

The CDR3 DNA sequence: TGTGCCAGCAGCTTTACTAGCGGGGGGGCCTACAATGAGCAGTTCTTC. Amino acid sequence: CASSFTSGGAYNEQFF. The rearrangement uses TRBV7-9 and TRBJ2-1; 13 positions agree with TRBD2. This CDR3 contains 16 residues. After removal of 3 bases from V and 2 bases from J, the junction contained 1 base not matched to a gene. CDR1 SEHNR and CDR2 FQNEAQ come from the germline V gene (reference sequence).